This is a list of T cell receptor beta chains from one sample in a study of beta chain features in type 1 diabetes. Libraries were prepared by immunoSEQ multiplex PCR; TCRdb keeps only in-frame clonotypes and omits some of them. The table shows 330,000 or so clones, with 14% occurring only once. The sequencing input was central memory CD4+ T cells from blood. These TCRs come from a man in his thirties or forties in good health. Both conserved end residues are part of each CDR3. Each record gives: J gene, D gene, V gene, clone size, CDR3 DNA, CDR3 protein. A D gene is named only where the DNA matches it firmly. Size is stated for part of the rows, as once, few or many counts, or as a class when the clone is expanded.

TRBJ2-7	TRBD1	TRBV10-3	many	TGTGCCATCAGCCGGGGACAGGGGATGAACGAGCAGTACTTC	CAISRGQGMNEQYF
TRBJ1-1	NA	TRBV7-2	few	TGTGCCAGCAGTCCAATTTATAACACTGAAGCTTTCTTT	CASSPIYNTEAFF
TRBJ2-1	TRBD2	TRBV13	NA	TGTGCCAGCAGCTTATATCACAGGGTTAGCGGGAGGGCCGGGTACAGTGAGCAGTTCTTC	CASSLYHRVSGRAGYSEQFF
TRBJ2-5	NA	TRBV7-2	few	TGTGCCAGCAGCTCCCACAGGGAGGTGGGAGAGACCCAGTACTTC	CASSSHREVGETQYF
TRBJ1-1	TRBD1	TRBV19	NA	TGTGCCAGTAGAGACAGCGGGACAGGGACGAACACTGAAGCTTTCTTT	CASRDSGTGTNTEAFF
TRBJ1-2	NA	TRBV5-6	few	TGTGCCAGCAGCTTGGGCGGAGGCTACACCTTC	CASSLGGGYTF
TRBJ2-5	NA	TRBV2	few	TGTGCCAGCAGTGAGGAGACCCAGTACTTC	CASSEETQYF
TRBJ2-5	NA	TRBV7-2	NA	TGTGCCAGCAGCTTCGGACAGAGCCAAGAGGCCCAGTACTTC	CASSFGQSQEAQYF
TRBJ1-1	NA	TRBV19	many	TGTGCCAGTAGTATTGGGAGTAATGATGTGGGTTTCTTT	CASSIGSNDVGFF
TRBJ2-5	TRBD1	TRBV29-1	many	TGCAGCGTACGACAGGGGGCCGGGGAGACCCAGTACTTC	CSVRQGAGETQYF
TRBJ2-1	NA	TRBV6-5	NA	TGTGCCAGCAGAGACCGGGACTTTGTTTCCAATGAGCAGTTCTTC	CASRDRDFVSNEQFF
TRBJ1-2	NA	TRBV21-1	few	TGTGCCAGCAGCCAGGAATATAAGGGACGTCAGGGCTACACCTTC	CASSQEYKGRQGYTF
TRBJ2-3	TRBD2	TRBV23-1	NA	TGTGCCAGCAGCTTATTAGCGGGGGGCACAGATACGCAGTATTTT	CASSLLAGGTDTQYF
TRBJ2-1	NA	TRBV15	few	TGTGCCACCAGCAGAGTTGTACTGCTACACAATGAGCAGTTCTTC	CATSRVVLLHNEQFF
TRBJ1-1	NA	TRBV6-5	few	TGTGTCAGCTACCGGAGACTGAACACTGAAGCTTTCTTT	CVSYRRLNTEAFF
TRBJ2-1	TRBD2	TRBV7-3	many	TGTGCCAGCAGCCGATTCTCACTAGCGGGGGAATACAATGAGCAGTTCTTC	CASSRFSLAGEYNEQFF
TRBJ1-3	NA	TRBV6-6	few	TGTGCCAGCAGTCCACGACAGCACGCTTTAGGAAACACCATATATTTT	CASSPRQHALGNTIYF
TRBJ1-1	NA	TRBV5-1	few	TGCGCCAGCAGCTTGATCTCGACAGCCACTGAAGCTTTCTTT	CASSLISTATEAFF
TRBJ1-1	NA	TRBV27	few	TGTGCCAGCAGTTTATTAGGCCACCTGAGCACTGAAGCTTTCTTT	CASSLLGHLSTEAFF
TRBJ2-7	NA	TRBV11-2	few	TGTGCCAGCAGCGTTGCAAAGGAGGCCTACGAGCAGTACTTC	CASSVAKEAYEQYF
TRBJ2-5	TRBD2	TRBV7-7	few	TGTGCCAGCAGCCCGGAGATCACAGGCGGGGGGTACCAAGAGACCCAGTACTTC	CASSPEITGGGYQETQYF
TRBJ2-1	TRBD2	TRBV7-2	few	TGTGCCAGCATCATTCAGACGGGACTAGCGGGAGGTACTGGTCAGTTCTTC	CASIIQTGLAGGTGQFF
TRBJ1-2	NA	TRBV30	NA	TGTGCCGGCCATCAGGGAATTTCTGGCTACACCTTC	CAGHQGISGYTF
TRBJ2-2	TRBD2	TRBV11-2	few	TGTGCCAGCAGCTCTGGACTAGAAGGAGGGGAGCTGTTTTTT	CASSSGLEGGELFF
TRBJ2-5	TRBD2	TRBV30	few	TGTGCCTGGAGTGACAAAGGACTAGCGGGAGGGCCGAGAGAGACCCAGTACTTC	CAWSDKGLAGGPRETQYF
TRBJ1-1	TRBD1	TRBV29-1	few	TGCAGCGTTTCGACAGGGGCTATGACTGAAGCTTTCTTT	CSVSTGAMTEAFF
TRBJ2-1	NA	TRBV5-8	few	TGTGCCAGCAGCTTGGGCCCCTTGATAGGATTCCAAAATGAGCAGTTCTTC	CASSLGPLIGFQNEQFF
TRBJ2-1	NA	TRBV6-5	NA	TGTGCCACAGGGGTCAATGAGCAGTTCTTC	CATGVNEQFF
TRBJ1-1	NA	TRBV7-9	NA	TGTGCCAGCAGCCCCGAGGGCAGGGTTGCTTTCTTT	CASSPEGRVAFF
TRBJ2-3	NA	TRBV5-4	few	TGTGCCAGCAGCTTGGGGCTAGCTCCGACAGATACGCAGTATTTT	CASSLGLAPTDTQYF
TRBJ2-5	TRBD2	TRBV5-1	NA	TGCGCCAGCAGCTTGGGCGGACTAGCGGGGGGTCAAGAGACCCAGTACTTC	CASSLGGLAGGQETQYF
TRBJ1-2	NA	TRBV7-2	NA	TGTGCCAGCAGCTTAGTGGCAGGGAGAGGCTACACCTTC	CASSLVAGRGYTF
TRBJ1-3	TRBD1	TRBV4-3	NA	TGCGCCAGCAGCCCACGACAGGGGGCTTTAGCTGGAAACACCATATATTTT	CASSPRQGALAGNTIYF
TRBJ2-5	NA	TRBV11-2	few	TGTGCCAGCAGGCGGGACCTGATGGAGACCCAGTACTTC	CASRRDLMETQYF
TRBJ1-1	TRBD1	TRBV11-2	NA	TGTGCCAGCAGCTGGGGGACAGGGGAAGCTTTCTTT	CASSWGTGEAFF
TRBJ1-2	NA	TRBV28	NA	TGTGCCAGCAGTTTACGAGACTTCTATGGCTACACCTTC	CASSLRDFYGYTF
TRBJ2-1	NA	TRBV5-1	few	TGCGCCAGCAGCTCGCAGGGGGGGCCCAATGAGCAGTTCTTC	CASSSQGGPNEQFF
TRBJ2-2	NA	TRBV5-1	few	TGCGCCAGCAGCTTGAGCTACACCGGGGAGCTGTTTTTT	CASSLSYTGELFF
TRBJ1-1	NA	TRBV11-1	few	TGTGCCAGCAGCCCAGGGCAAGAAACTGAAGCTTTCTTT	CASSPGQETEAFF
TRBJ2-7	NA	TRBV14	NA	TGTGCCAGCAGCCAAGACGGGGTAGGGGCGATCTACGAGCAGTACTTC	CASSQDGVGAIYEQYF
TRBJ1-5	TRBD1	TRBV19	NA	TGTGCCAGTAGCCGAGGGACAGGAGAAAATCAGCCCCAGCATTTT	CASSRGTGENQPQHF
TRBJ2-7	TRBD1	TRBV2	few	TGTGCCAGCACCGACAGGGGGACGAGGTCCTACGAGCAGTACTTC	CASTDRGTRSYEQYF
TRBJ1-5	TRBD1	TRBV2	few	TGTGCCAGCAGTCGACAGGGGAGAAATCAGCCCCAGCATTTT	CASSRQGRNQPQHF
TRBJ2-4	NA	TRBV28	few	TGTGCCAGTGTGGATGGGGGAGCCAAAAACATTCAGTACTTC	CASVDGGAKNIQYF
TRBJ2-5	NA	TRBV2	NA	TGTGCCTCCCGCGGGCTCTACCAAGAGACCCAGTACTTC	CASRGLYQETQYF
TRBJ1-5	TRBD1	TRBV27	NA	TGTGCCAGCAGTGGGGCGTGGGGACAGGTAAATCAGCCCCAGCATTTT	CASSGAWGQVNQPQHF
TRBJ2-2	NA	TRBV27	medium-sized	TGTGCCAGCAGTTTTGAGGTGAACACCGGGGAGCTGTTTTTT	CASSFEVNTGELFF
TRBJ2-7	NA	TRBV2	NA	TGTGCCAGCAGTGTTCTGGGATCTAGCTCCTACGAGCAGTACTTC	CASSVLGSSSYEQYF
TRBJ1-1	NA	TRBV7-9	NA	TGTGCCAGCAGCTTAGCAGGACTCAACACTGAAGCTTTCTTT	CASSLAGLNTEAFF
TRBJ2-5	TRBD2	TRBV13	few	TGTGCCAGCAGGGTAGCGGGAGGGCCGAAGACCCAGTACTTC	CASRVAGGPKTQYF
TRBJ1-2	NA	TRBV19	few	TGTGCCAGTAGTGGTGATTTGTATGGCTACACCTTC	CASSGDLYGYTF